Included here is one T cell receptor beta chain sequence, with context. Before they entered the study, exposed participants had met a COVID-19 case within 2 weeks. The sample is drawn from a study of blood T cell repertoires in COVID-19. Clones were sequenced by immunoSEQ multiplex PCR, and TCRdb holds only the in-frame ones, with some missing. The sample has 290,000 or so clones, about four fifths seen once; the top ten hold less than 5.5%. There are 16 residues in the CDR3. Unmatched junction bases numbered 11, after V lost 4 bases and J lost 2 bases. Germline V CDR1 and CDR2: SGHTS, YDEGEE. This TCR came from a man aged 35-49 years who had been exposed to COVID-19. The V and J genes are TRBV5-8 and TRBJ2-5, with TRBD2 matching 7 bases. Sequencing was done on a sample of PBMCs or T cells enriched from blood (not recorded which). CDR3 amino acids: CASSPGHGGGQETQYF. The CDR3 nucleotides read TGTGCCAGCAGCCCCGGTCATGGGGGGGGGCAAGAGACCCAGTACTTC. Full variable domain (missing parts from reference TRBV5-8 and TRBJ2-5): EAGVTQSPTHLIKTRGQQATLRCSPISGHTSVYWYQQALGLGLQFLLWYDEGEERNRGNFPPRFSGRQFPNYSSELNVNALELEDSALYLCASSPGHGGGQETQYFGPGTRLLVL.